These T cell receptor beta chains were read from a single sample in a study of a mutant IDH1 vaccine in newly diagnosed glioma. No antigen is known for these receptors. Clones were sequenced by immunoSEQ multiplex PCR, and TCRdb holds only the in-frame ones, with some missing. The sample consists of 30,000 to 45,000 clones, 75% to 85% of them appearing once. Sample: PBMCs, taken from a glioma patient whose treatment included an IDH1 peptide vaccine. These receptors were collected from a man between 40 and 49 years old with glioma. Both conserved end residues are part of each CDR3. The D gene is left open where the match is weak. Some rows mark clone size as missing; the rest say once, few, many or name a class of expanded clone.

D gene: NA
V gene: TRBV5-1
J gene: TRBJ2-5
clone size: NA
CDR3 protein: CASSPEGETQYF
CDR3 DNA: TGCGCCAGCAGCCCGGAAGGGGAGACCCAGTACTTC

D gene: TRBD1
V gene: TRBV7-8
J gene: TRBJ1-2
clone size: few
CDR3 protein: CASTRGGTENYGYTF
CDR3 DNA: TGTGCCAGCACGCGAGGGGGGACAGAAAACTATGGCTACACCTTC

D gene: NA
V gene: TRBV15
J gene: TRBJ1-4
clone size: few
CDR3 protein: CATARGATSGEKLFF
CDR3 DNA: TGTGCCACGGCCAGGGGCGCAACGTCGGGTGAAAAACTGTTTTTT

D gene: NA
V gene: TRBV4-2
J gene: TRBJ2-3
clone size: NA
CDR3 protein: CASSQEWVGGPSDTQYF
CDR3 DNA: TGTGCCAGCAGCCAAGAGTGGGTGGGGGGGCCATCAGATACGCAGTATTTT

D gene: NA
V gene: TRBV7-8
J gene: TRBJ1-1
clone size: NA
CDR3 protein: CASSLIVRGITEAFF
CDR3 DNA: TGTGCCAGCAGCTTAATCGTCCGGGGGATCACTGAAGCTTTCTTT

D gene: NA
V gene: TRBV9
J gene: TRBJ2-2
clone size: few
CDR3 protein: CASTRGSRGGELFF
CDR3 DNA: TGTGCCAGCACCCGAGGCTCCCGAGGGGGGGAGCTGTTTTTT

D gene: NA
V gene: TRBV6-6
J gene: TRBJ1-1
clone size: NA
CDR3 protein: CASCYDRRTEAFF
CDR3 DNA: TGTGCCAGCTGCTATGACAGGCGCACTGAAGCTTTCTTT

D gene: TRBD1
V gene: TRBV5-8
J gene: TRBJ1-5
clone size: once
CDR3 protein: CASSPGQKVNQPQHF
CDR3 DNA: TGTGCCAGCAGTCCGGGACAGAAGGTCAATCAGCCCCAGCATTTT

D gene: NA
V gene: TRBV18
J gene: TRBJ1-1
clone size: few
CDR3 protein: CASSPIGTEAFF
CDR3 DNA: TGTGCCAGCTCACCGATTGGGACTGAAGCTTTCTTT

D gene: NA
V gene: TRBV6-5
J gene: TRBJ2-7
clone size: NA
CDR3 protein: CASSYSGGSYYEQYF
CDR3 DNA: TGTGCCAGCAGTTACTCCGGGGGATCTTACTACGAGCAGTACTTC

D gene: TRBD2
V gene: TRBV5-1
J gene: TRBJ2-1
clone size: NA
CDR3 protein: CASSSLAGPNYNEQFF
CDR3 DNA: TGCGCCAGCAGCAGCTTAGCGGGGCCTAACTACAATGAGCAGTTCTTC

D gene: NA
V gene: TRBV2
J gene: TRBJ1-4
clone size: NA
CDR3 protein: CASSLMRGTNEKLFF
CDR3 DNA: TGTGCCAGCAGTCTGATGCGAGGGACTAATGAAAAACTGTTTTTT

D gene: NA
V gene: TRBV5-1
J gene: TRBJ1-5
clone size: NA
CDR3 protein: CASSSGGGSNQPQHF
CDR3 DNA: TGCGCCAGCAGCTCTGGCGGCGGTAGCAATCAGCCCCAGCATTTT

D gene: NA
V gene: TRBV12-5
J gene: TRBJ2-2
clone size: NA
CDR3 protein: CASGLPHTGELFF
CDR3 DNA: TGTGCTAGTGGTTTGCCACATACCGGGGAGCTGTTTTTT

D gene: NA
V gene: TRBV10-3
J gene: TRBJ2-7
clone size: few
CDR3 protein: CATSQGRAQTYEQYF
CDR3 DNA: TGTGCCACTTCCCAGGGGCGGGCACAAACCTACGAGCAGTACTTC

D gene: TRBD1
V gene: TRBV6-1
J gene: TRBJ2-7
clone size: NA
CDR3 protein: CASSEGDRRSEQYF
CDR3 DNA: TGTGCCAGCAGTGAAGGGGACAGGAGGAGCGAGCAGTACTTC

D gene: NA
V gene: TRBV29-1
J gene: TRBJ1-2
clone size: NA
CDR3 protein: CSVARNTF
CDR3 DNA: TGCAGCGTTGCGAGGAACACCTTC

D gene: NA
V gene: TRBV5-1
J gene: TRBJ1-3
clone size: NA
CDR3 protein: CASSLGVSGNTIYF
CDR3 DNA: TGCGCCAGCAGCTTGGGGGTTTCTGGAAACACCATATATTTT

D gene: NA
V gene: TRBV6-5
J gene: TRBJ1-1
clone size: NA
CDR3 protein: CASQGILNTEAFF
CDR3 DNA: TGTGCCAGCCAGGGGATCTTGAACACTGAAGCTTTCTTT

D gene: NA
V gene: TRBV5-4
J gene: TRBJ1-2
clone size: NA
CDR3 protein: CASSWDVDLGYGYTF
CDR3 DNA: TGTGCCAGCAGCTGGGACGTAGACTTGGGGTATGGCTACACCTTC

D gene: NA
V gene: TRBV6-4
J gene: TRBJ2-3
clone size: NA
CDR3 protein: CASSDSSASSTDTQYF
CDR3 DNA: TGTGCCAGCAGTGACTCCTCGGCCTCTAGCACAGATACGCAGTATTTT

D gene: TRBD1
V gene: TRBV27
J gene: TRBJ1-2
clone size: NA
CDR3 protein: CASSLLPGQGGGYTF
CDR3 DNA: TGTGCCAGCAGTTTACTCCCTGGGCAGGGGGGCGGCTACACCTTC

D gene: NA
V gene: TRBV5-4
J gene: TRBJ1-1
clone size: few
CDR3 protein: CASILNTEAFF
CDR3 DNA: TGTGCCAGCATCCTCAACACTGAAGCTTTCTTT

D gene: NA
V gene: TRBV2
J gene: TRBJ1-4
clone size: NA
CDR3 protein: CASSVRPPSDEKLFF
CDR3 DNA: TGTGCCAGCAGTGTCCGGCCCCCGAGTGATGAAAAACTGTTTTTT

D gene: NA
V gene: TRBV2
J gene: TRBJ2-6
clone size: once
CDR3 protein: CASRERLSSGANVLTF
CDR3 DNA: TGTGCCAGCAGGGAACGGTTGAGCTCTGGGGCCAACGTCCTGACTTTC

D gene: NA
V gene: TRBV23-1
J gene: TRBJ2-7
clone size: NA
CDR3 protein: CASSHRSGSGSYEQYF
CDR3 DNA: TGCGCCAGCAGTCACAGGAGCGGTTCGGGCTCCTACGAGCAGTACTTC

D gene: TRBD1
V gene: TRBV5-1
J gene: TRBJ1-1
clone size: NA
CDR3 protein: CASSLNPGTGGYTEAFF
CDR3 DNA: TGCGCCAGCAGCTTAAACCCCGGGACAGGGGGCTACACTGAAGCTTTCTTT

D gene: NA
V gene: TRBV14
J gene: TRBJ1-1
clone size: NA
CDR3 protein: CASSPRQAPNTEAFF
CDR3 DNA: TGTGCCAGCAGCCCAAGGCAAGCACCGAACACTGAAGCTTTCTTT

D gene: NA
V gene: TRBV10-3
J gene: TRBJ2-7
clone size: NA
CDR3 protein: CAISESSTLSEQYF
CDR3 DNA: TGTGCCATCAGTGAGTCGAGTACTTTGAGCGAGCAGTACTTC

D gene: TRBD2
V gene: TRBV14
J gene: TRBJ2-3
clone size: once
CDR3 protein: CASSRARVAGGSTDTQYF
CDR3 DNA: TGTGCCAGCAGCCGCGCAAGGGTGGCGGGGGGGTCCACAGATACGCAGTATTTT

D gene: TRBD1
V gene: TRBV15
J gene: TRBJ1-2
clone size: NA
CDR3 protein: CATSRGTGLQANYGYTF
CDR3 DNA: TGTGCCACCAGCAGGGGGACAGGGCTGCAGGCTAACTATGGCTACACCTTC

D gene: NA
V gene: TRBV7-2
J gene: TRBJ2-7
clone size: NA
CDR3 protein: CASSARYEQYF
CDR3 DNA: TGTGCCAGCAGCGCCAGGTACGAGCAGTACTTC

D gene: NA
V gene: TRBV5-1
J gene: TRBJ1-2
clone size: NA
CDR3 protein: CASSPSPATANYGYTF
CDR3 DNA: TGCGCCAGCAGCCCCTCTCCTGCAACCGCTAACTATGGCTACACCTTC

D gene: NA
V gene: TRBV5-6
J gene: TRBJ2-3
clone size: NA
CDR3 protein: CASSLSTDTQYF
CDR3 DNA: TGTGCCAGCAGCTTAAGCACAGATACGCAGTATTTT

D gene: TRBD1
V gene: TRBV6-1
J gene: TRBJ1-2
clone size: NA
CDR3 protein: CASSTGQGNYGYTF
CDR3 DNA: TGTGCCAGCAGTACCGGACAGGGTAACTATGGCTACACCTTC

D gene: NA
V gene: TRBV7-6
J gene: TRBJ2-7
clone size: NA
CDR3 protein: CASSLASGTYEQYF
CDR3 DNA: TGTGCCAGCAGCTTAGCGTCAGGGACCTACGAGCAGTACTTC

D gene: NA
V gene: TRBV6-5
J gene: TRBJ1-6
clone size: NA
CDR3 protein: CASSYSTQFNSPLHF
CDR3 DNA: TGTGCCAGCAGTTACTCGACCCAGTTCAATTCACCCCTCCACTTT

D gene: NA
V gene: TRBV20-1
J gene: TRBJ1-2
clone size: NA
CDR3 protein: CSAEVGAGYTF
CDR3 DNA: TGCAGTGCCGAGGTGGGGGCAGGCTACACCTTC

D gene: NA
V gene: TRBV2
J gene: TRBJ2-5
clone size: NA
CDR3 protein: CASSEPPPVQETQYF
CDR3 DNA: TGTGCCAGCAGTGAGCCGCCCCCGGTTCAAGAGACCCAGTACTTC

D gene: NA
V gene: TRBV2
J gene: TRBJ2-2
clone size: NA
CDR3 protein: CASSHRIGNGELFF
CDR3 DNA: TGTGCCAGCAGTCACCGGATAGGAAACGGGGAGCTGTTTTTT

D gene: TRBD1
V gene: TRBV6-6
J gene: TRBJ1-4
clone size: NA
CDR3 protein: CASSPDRGRDEKLFF
CDR3 DNA: TGTGCCAGCAGTCCTGACAGGGGGCGGGATGAAAAACTGTTTTTT